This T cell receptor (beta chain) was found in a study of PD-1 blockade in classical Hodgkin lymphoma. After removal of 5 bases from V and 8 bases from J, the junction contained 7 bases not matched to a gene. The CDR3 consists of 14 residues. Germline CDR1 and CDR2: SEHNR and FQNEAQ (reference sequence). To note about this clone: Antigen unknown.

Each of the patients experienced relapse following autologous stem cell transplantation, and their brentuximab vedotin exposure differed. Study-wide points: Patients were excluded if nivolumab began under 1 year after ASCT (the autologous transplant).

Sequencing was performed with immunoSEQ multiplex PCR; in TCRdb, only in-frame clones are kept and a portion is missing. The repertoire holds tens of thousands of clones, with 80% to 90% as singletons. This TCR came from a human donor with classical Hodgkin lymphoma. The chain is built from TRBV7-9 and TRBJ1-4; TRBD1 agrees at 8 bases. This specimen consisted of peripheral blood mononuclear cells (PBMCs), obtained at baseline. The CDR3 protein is CASSLDRVGEKLFF. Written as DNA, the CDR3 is TGTGCCAGCAGCCTGGACAGGGTAGGCGAAAAACTGTTTTTT.